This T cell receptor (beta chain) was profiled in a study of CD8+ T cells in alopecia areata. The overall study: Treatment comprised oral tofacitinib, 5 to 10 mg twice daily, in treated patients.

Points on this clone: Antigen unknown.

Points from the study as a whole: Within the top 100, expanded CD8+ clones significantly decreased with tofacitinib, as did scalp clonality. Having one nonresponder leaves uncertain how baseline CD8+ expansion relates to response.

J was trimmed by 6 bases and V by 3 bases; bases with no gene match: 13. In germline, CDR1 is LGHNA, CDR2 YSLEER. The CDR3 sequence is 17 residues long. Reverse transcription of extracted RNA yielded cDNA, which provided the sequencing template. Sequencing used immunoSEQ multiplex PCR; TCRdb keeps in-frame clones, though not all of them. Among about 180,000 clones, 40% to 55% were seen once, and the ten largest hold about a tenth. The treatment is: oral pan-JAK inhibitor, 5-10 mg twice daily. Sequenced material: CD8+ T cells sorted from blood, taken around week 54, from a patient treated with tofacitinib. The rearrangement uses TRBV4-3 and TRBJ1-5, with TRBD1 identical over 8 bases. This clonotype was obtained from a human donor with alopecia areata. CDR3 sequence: CASSHPRQGPSFQPQHF. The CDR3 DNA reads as TGCGCCAGCAGCCATCCCAGACAGGGGCCCTCGTTTCAGCCCCAGCATTTT.